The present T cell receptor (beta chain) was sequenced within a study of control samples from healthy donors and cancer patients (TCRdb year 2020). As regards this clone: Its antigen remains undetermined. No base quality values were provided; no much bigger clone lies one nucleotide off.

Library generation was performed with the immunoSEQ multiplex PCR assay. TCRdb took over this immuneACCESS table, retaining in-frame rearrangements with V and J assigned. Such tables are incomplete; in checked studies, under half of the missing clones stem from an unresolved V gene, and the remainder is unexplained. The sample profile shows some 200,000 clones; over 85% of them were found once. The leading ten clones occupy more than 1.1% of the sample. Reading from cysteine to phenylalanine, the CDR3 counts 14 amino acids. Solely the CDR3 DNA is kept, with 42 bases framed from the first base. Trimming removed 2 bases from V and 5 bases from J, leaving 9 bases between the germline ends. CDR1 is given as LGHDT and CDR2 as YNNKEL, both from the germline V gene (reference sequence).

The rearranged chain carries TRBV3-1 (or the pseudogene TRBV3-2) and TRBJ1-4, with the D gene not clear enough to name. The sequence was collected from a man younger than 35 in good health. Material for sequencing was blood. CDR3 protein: CASSQQITNEKLFF. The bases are TGTGCCAGCAGCCAACAAATTACAAATGAAAAACTGTTTTTT.